What follows describes a single T cell receptor (beta chain). Its binding antigen is unknown. Base qualities are not recorded, but no much larger clone differs from it by a single base. CDR1 MNHEY and CDR2 SMNVEV were looked up in the germline V gene (reference sequence). V is shortened by 5 bases, J by 3 bases, and the region joining them spans 14 bases. The CDR3 measures 15 amino acids from cysteine to phenylalanine. Just the 45-base CDR3 DNA is kept, in frame starting at base 1. The source of the sample is a study of post-analysis software for immune sequencing data (dated by TCRdb to about 2015). Background for the entire study: Relapsing-remitting, secondary progressive and progressive-relapsing multiple sclerosis were recorded as disease courses, and subtype annotation was lacking for some patients. A subset of samples was prepared in parallel using single-end sample barcoding, then pooled and co-amplified after Illumina adapter ligation. The multiple sclerosis patient repertoires were compared with under 13 previously published healthy control repertoires from donors aged 6 to 25 years. The paper as a whole reports these results and caveats: The control group was slightly older than the multiple sclerosis patient group. Four to six TRBV segments, including TRBV5-6, TRBV5-1 and TRBV20-1, were significantly more frequent in patients than controls. When samples were clustered directly using the F measure, samples prepared in the same batch co-clustered strongly, which prompted a batch-effect correction. Multiple sclerosis patients had significantly lower normalized Chao1 diversity than controls, a result that suggests substantial peripheral T-cell clonal expansion.

To demonstrate the VDJtools post-analysis software, TCR beta repertoires were profiled from the peripheral blood of more than ten young patients with multiple sclerosis. The multiple sclerosis patients were children and adolescents between roughly 6 and 16 years of age. Library creation used PCR. TCRdb shows the sequencer as Illumina HiSeq 2500. To reduce PCR and sequencing biases, unique molecular identifiers were built into the TCR beta cDNA libraries. Per 1 to 10 million input T cells, roughly 0.5 million cDNA molecules were obtained, such that each molecule approximated one T cell. Patient libraries were prepared and sequenced with the same protocol used for the earlier healthy control dataset. Within a given batch, samples were prepared together, multiplexed and sequenced on the same HiSeq lane. Turning to the authors' computational methods: Raw barcoded reads were processed with MIGEC, and single-read molecular identifier groups were discarded before consensus assembly and CDR3 extraction. Clonotype tables were post-analysed with VDJtools, normalizing diversity by down-sampling all datasets to the smallest sample size. Repertoire overlap clustering matched CDR3 amino acid but not nucleotide sequences to correct batch-related cross-sample contamination. TCRdb trimmed the raw reads at Q25, called clones with MiXCR and kept productive beta chains. Entries that share a CDR3 protein sequence are merged under the most common genes and DNA. TCRdb assigned the V and J calls; the authors' analysis was not used. In all, the sample holds under 200,000 distinct CDR3 sequences, and roughly 28% of those were seen once. 3.4% of the sample belongs to the ten largest clones.

The source material was blood. This chain joins TRBV27 to TRBJ1-5; the best D guess is TRBD1, with 6 bases matching. The TCR was taken from a girl younger than 18 with multiple sclerosis. The CDR3 here reads CASSTRGSHNQPQHF. The base sequence is TGTGCCAGCAGTACAAGGGGGTCCCACAATCAGCCCCAGCATTTT.